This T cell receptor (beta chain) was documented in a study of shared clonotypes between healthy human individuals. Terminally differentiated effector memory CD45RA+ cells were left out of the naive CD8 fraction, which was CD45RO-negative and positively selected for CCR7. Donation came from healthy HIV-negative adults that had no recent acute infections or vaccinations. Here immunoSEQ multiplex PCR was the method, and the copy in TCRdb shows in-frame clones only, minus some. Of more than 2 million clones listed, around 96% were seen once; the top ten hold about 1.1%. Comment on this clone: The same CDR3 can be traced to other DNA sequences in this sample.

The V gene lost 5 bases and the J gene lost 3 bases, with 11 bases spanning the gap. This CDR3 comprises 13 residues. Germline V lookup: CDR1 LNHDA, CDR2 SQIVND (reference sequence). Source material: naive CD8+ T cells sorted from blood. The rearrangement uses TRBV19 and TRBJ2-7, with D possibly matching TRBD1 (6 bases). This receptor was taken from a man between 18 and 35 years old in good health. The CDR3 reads CASSPGQIYEQYF. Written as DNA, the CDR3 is TGTGCCAGTAGTCCCGGACAGATCTACGAGCAGTACTTC.